These T cell receptor beta chains were read from a single sample in a study of blood T cell repertoires in COVID-19. Clones were sequenced by immunoSEQ multiplex PCR, and TCRdb holds only the in-frame ones, with some missing. The sample holds roughly 120,000 clones, approximately 80% seen once. Sequenced sample: peripheral blood. The receptor source for this set is a man aged 65 to 79 with acute or convalescent COVID-19. CDR3s include the opening cysteine and the closing phenylalanine or tryptophan. Fields, in order: V gene, J gene, clone size, D gene, CDR3 DNA, CDR3 protein. A D gene is named only where the DNA matches it firmly. Where a row states a size, it is once, few, many or the class of an expanded clone; other rows omit it.

>TRBV4-3|TRBJ2-5|.|TRBD1
TGCGCCAGCAGCGGCCGGGACAGGGAGACCCAGTACTTC
CASSGRDRETQYF
>TRBV4-1|TRBJ2-7|.|.
TGCGCCAGCAGCCAAGATTGGCAGGGATGGTGGTACGAGCAGTACTTC
CASSQDWQGWWYEQYF
>TRBV7-9|TRBJ2-5|.|TRBD2
TGTGCCAGCAGCCTTAGACGGGAGGCGGAGACCCAGTACTTC
CASSLRREAETQYF
>TRBV3-1/TRBV3-2|TRBJ2-7|.|.
TGTGCCAGCAGCCAAGGATTCGCGCACGAGCAGTACTTC
CASSQGFAHEQYF
>TRBV7-2|TRBJ1-4|.|.
TGTGCCAGCAGCTTACAGGGAACAACTAATGAAAAACTGTTTTTT
CASSLQGTTNEKLFF
>TRBV13|TRBJ2-7|.|TRBD1
TGTGCCAGCAGCGCCCGGGACAGGGGGCGCGAGCAGTACTTC
CASSARDRGREQYF
>TRBV13|TRBJ2-3|.|.
TGTGCCAGCAGCTTAGGCCGTCGCACAGATACGCAGTATTTT
CASSLGRRTDTQYF
>TRBV6-2/TRBV6-3|TRBJ2-5|few|TRBD1
TGTGCCAGCAGTTACAGACAGGGGGCCGCAGAGACCCAGTACTTC
CASSYRQGAAETQYF
>TRBV5-1|TRBJ2-7|once|TRBD1
TGCGCCAGCAGGGGACAGGACTACGAGCAGTACTTC
CASRGQDYEQYF
>TRBV6-5|TRBJ2-7|.|TRBD2
TGTGCCAGCAGGCCCCAGGCTAGCGGGTACGAGCAGTACTTC
CASRPQASGYEQYF
>TRBV18|TRBJ1-1|.|TRBD1
TGTGCCAGCTCACCTGGACAGGAGGACGGAAATGCTGAAGCTTTCTTT
CASSPGQEDGNAEAFF
>TRBV18|TRBJ2-1|.|TRBD2
TGTGCCAGCTCACCACTGCAAGCCAGGACTAGCGGACCGGGGAATGAGCAGTTCTTC
CASSPLQARTSGPGNEQFF
>TRBV7-2|TRBJ1-5|.|.
TGTGCCAGCAGTCGGGATCATCAGCCCCAGCATTTT
CASSRDHQPQHF
>TRBV3-1/TRBV3-2|TRBJ1-6|few|.
TGTGCCAGCAGCGCTACCAGAGGAGGGTCCTATAATTCACCCCTCCACTTT
CASSATRGGSYNSPLHF
>TRBV3-1/TRBV3-2|TRBJ1-2|.|.
TGTGCCAGCAGCCACGCGGGTGGGAACTATGGCTACACCTTC
CASSHAGGNYGYTF
>TRBV28|TRBJ2-1|.|TRBD1
TGTGCCAGCAGTTTCAACTTACTGGGGGCCCAACAGGGGTTCTCCTACAATGAGCAGTTCTTC
CASSFNLLGAQQGFSYNEQFF
>TRBV7-2|TRBJ1-3|.|.
TGTGCCAGCAGCTTGGGACCGGGACTCCTCTCTGGAAACACCATATATTTT
CASSLGPGLLSGNTIYF
>TRBV5-6|TRBJ1-2|once|TRBD1
TGTGCCAGCAGCCCTACAGGGGGCGCGATTGACGGCTACACCTTC
CASSPTGGAIDGYTF
>TRBV19|TRBJ2-7|.|TRBD2
TGTGCCAGTAGTGAACCGGGACTAATCGAGCAGTACTTC
CASSEPGLIEQYF
>TRBV19|TRBJ2-5|.|TRBD2
TGTGCCAGTAGTATAGATCTAGGAGTAGCGGGGGGTCGAGAGACCCAGTACTTC
CASSIDLGVAGGRETQYF
>TRBV5-5|TRBJ1-2|few|TRBD1
TGTGCCAGCAGCTTGCGGGACAGGGAGAACTATGGCTACACCTTC
CASSLRDRENYGYTF
>TRBV6-5|TRBJ1-1|.|.
TGTGCCAGCAGCCCCCATGGGAGAATGAACACTGAAGCTTTCTTT
CASSPHGRMNTEAFF
>TRBV19|TRBJ1-5|.|TRBD1
TGTGCCAGTAGATGGGGACAGAGCAATCAGCCCCAGCATTTT
CASRWGQSNQPQHF
>TRBV4-1|TRBJ2-1|.|TRBD2
TGCGCCAGCAGCCAAGATCAAATTGTGACTAGCGGGAGTTACAATGAGCAGTTCTTC
CASSQDQIVTSGSYNEQFF
>TRBV27|TRBJ2-7|.|.
TGTGCCAGCAGCCCTTCTTACGAGCAGTACTTC
CASSPSYEQYF
>TRBV12-5|TRBJ1-2|.|.
TGTGCTAGTGGTTTGGTATTAGAGGGAACTAGTGGCTACACCTTC
CASGLVLEGTSGYTF
>TRBV2|TRBJ1-1|.|.
TGTGCCAGCAGTCCTCAGGGTATCACTGAAGCTTTCTTT
CASSPQGITEAFF
>TRBV12-3/TRBV12-4|TRBJ2-1|.|.
TGTGCCAGCGGTTTCGGCCTCGATGGAGGGCAGTTCTTC
CASGFGLDGGQFF
>TRBV5-1|TRBJ2-7|.|TRBD2
TGCGCCAGCAGCTTGGCGCCGGGAGGTTCGGACTACGAGCAGTACTTC
CASSLAPGGSDYEQYF
>TRBV7-2|TRBJ2-7|few|TRBD2
TGTGCCAGCAGCTTAGAGGGAGTAGCGGGGCGCTACGAGCAGTACTTC
CASSLEGVAGRYEQYF
>TRBV5-4|TRBJ2-7|.|TRBD1
TGTGCCAGCAGCCCCGACAGGGCATCGGTCGAGCAGTACTTC
CASSPDRASVEQYF
>TRBV5-1|TRBJ2-7|.|.
TGCGCCAGCAGCTTGGAGCGCTACGAGCAGTACTTC
CASSLERYEQYF
>TRBV7-2|TRBJ2-2|.|TRBD2
TGTGCCAGCAGCACAGGGACTAGCATTGGGGAGCTGTTTTTT
CASSTGTSIGELFF
>TRBV5-1|TRBJ2-7|.|TRBD1
TGCGCCAGCAGCTCAACAGGGGCCTACGAGCAGTACTTC
CASSSTGAYEQYF
>TRBV10-3|TRBJ1-5|.|TRBD1
TGTGCCATCAGTGAATGGGACAGTAATCAGCCCCAGCATTTT
CAISEWDSNQPQHF
>TRBV4-1|TRBJ2-7|.|.
TGCGCCAGCAGCCAAGATTTGGGGAGCTCCTACGAGCAGTACTTC
CASSQDLGSSYEQYF
>TRBV10-3|TRBJ1-2|.|TRBD1
TGTGCCATCAGTGAAACCGACAGGGGCAACTATGGCTACACCTTC
CAISETDRGNYGYTF
>TRBV5-4|TRBJ2-7|.|.
TGTGCCAGCAGCATAGACAGGAACTCCTACGAGCAGTACTTC
CASSIDRNSYEQYF
>TRBV27|TRBJ2-3|.|.
TGTGCCAGCAGTTTTCGTGTCAGGGGTTATCCAGATACGCAGTATTTT
CASSFRVRGYPDTQYF
>TRBV4-1|TRBJ1-4|.|.
TGCGCCAGCAGCCAAGCCCCAGGGAAGGGTGAAAAACTGTTTTTT
CASSQAPGKGEKLFF
>TRBV6-5|TRBJ2-7|few|TRBD1
TGTGCCAGCAGTTACGGGACAGGGGCAGACGCCTACGAGCAGTACTTC
CASSYGTGADAYEQYF
>TRBV28|TRBJ2-2|once|TRBD2
TGTGCCAGCAGTAGACTAGCTGGGGAGCTGTTTTTT
CASSRLAGELFF